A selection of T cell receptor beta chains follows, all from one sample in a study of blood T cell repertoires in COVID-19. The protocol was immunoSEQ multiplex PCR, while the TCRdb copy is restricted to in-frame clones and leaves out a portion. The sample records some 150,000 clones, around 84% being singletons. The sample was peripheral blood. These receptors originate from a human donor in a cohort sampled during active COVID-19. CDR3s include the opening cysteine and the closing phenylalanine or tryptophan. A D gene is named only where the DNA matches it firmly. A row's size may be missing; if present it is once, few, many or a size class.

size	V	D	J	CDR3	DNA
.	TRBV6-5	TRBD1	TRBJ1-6	CASRQGYYNSPLHF	TGTGCCAGCAGACAGGGGTACTATAATTCACCCCTCCACTTT
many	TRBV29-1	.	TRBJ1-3	CSVEQGTGNTIYF	TGCAGCGTTGAACAGGGGACTGGAAACACCATATATTTT
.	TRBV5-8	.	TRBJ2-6	CASSWEGGASGANVLTF	TGTGCCAGCAGCTGGGAGGGGGGAGCCTCTGGGGCCAACGTCCTGACTTTC
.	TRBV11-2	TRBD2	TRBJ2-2	CASSPREAGFTGELFF	TGTGCCAGCAGCCCCCGGGAGGCGGGTTTCACCGGGGAGCTGTTTTTT
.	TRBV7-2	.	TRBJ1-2	CASSLGGQSYGYTF	TGTGCCAGCAGCTTAGGAGGACAGTCCTATGGCTACACCTTC
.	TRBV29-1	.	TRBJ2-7	CSVGLPPGEQYF	TGCAGCGTTGGTCTACCGCCAGGGGAGCAGTACTTC
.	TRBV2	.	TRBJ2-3	CASRGTWRAVDTQYF	TGTGCCAGCAGGGGTACGTGGAGGGCCGTAGATACGCAGTATTTT
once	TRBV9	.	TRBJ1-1	CASSFRINTEAFF	TGTGCCAGCAGCTTCAGGATCAACACTGAAGCTTTCTTT
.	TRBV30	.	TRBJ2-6	CAWSLSGANVLTF	TGTGCCTGGAGCCTCTCGGGGGCCAACGTCCTGACTTTC
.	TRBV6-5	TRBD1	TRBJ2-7	CASSYRTGKYEQYF	TGTGCCAGCAGTTACCGGACAGGGAAGTACGAGCAGTACTTC
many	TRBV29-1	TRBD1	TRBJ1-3	CSVVKGADSGNTIYF	TGCAGCGTTGTTAAGGGGGCGGACTCTGGAAACACCATATATTTT
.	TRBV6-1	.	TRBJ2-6	CASSGVWGEASGANVLTF	TGTGCCAGCAGTGGGGTTTGGGGGGAAGCCTCTGGGGCCAACGTCCTGACTTTC
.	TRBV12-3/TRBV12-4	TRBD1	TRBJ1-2	CATHPGQGGGYTF	TGTGCCACTCATCCGGGACAGGGAGGTGGCTACACCTTC
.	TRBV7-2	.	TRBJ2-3	CAILPTDTQYF	TGTGCCATCCTACCCACAGATACGCAGTATTTT
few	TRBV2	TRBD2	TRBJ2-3	CASSLLAGDLDTQYF	TGTGCCAGCAGCCTACTAGCGGGAGATTTAGATACGCAGTATTTT
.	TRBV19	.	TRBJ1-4	CASSIGLFREKLFF	TGTGCCAGTAGTATCGGACTCTTTCGGGAAAAACTGTTTTTT
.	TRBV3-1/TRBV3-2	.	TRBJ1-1	CASSSIGGLEAFF	TGTGCCAGCAGCTCCATCGGGGGGCTTGAAGCTTTCTTT
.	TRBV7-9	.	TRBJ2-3	CASSLMGLDTDTQYF	TGTGCCAGCAGCTTAATGGGACTTGACACAGATACGCAGTATTTT
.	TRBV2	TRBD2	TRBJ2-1	CASKTDGGVYNEQFF	TGTGCCAGCAAAACAGATGGGGGGGTATACAATGAGCAGTTCTTC
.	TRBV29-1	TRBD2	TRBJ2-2	CSVGLAGNTGELFF	TGCAGCGTCGGACTAGCGGGGAACACCGGGGAGCTGTTTTTT
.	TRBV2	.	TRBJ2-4	CASKIILQRENIQYF	TGTGCCAGCAAAATCATCCTTCAAAGAGAAAACATTCAGTACTTC
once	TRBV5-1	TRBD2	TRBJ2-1	CASSFATSGIYNEQFF	TGCGCCAGCAGCTTTGCGACTAGCGGGATTTACAATGAGCAGTTCTTC
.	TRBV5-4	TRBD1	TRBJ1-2	CASSLQQGAGYGYTF	TGTGCCAGCAGCTTACAACAGGGGGCGGGCTATGGCTACACCTTC
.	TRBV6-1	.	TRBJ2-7	CASSEPGAYEQYF	TGTGCCAGCAGTGAACCGGGGGCCTACGAGCAGTACTTC
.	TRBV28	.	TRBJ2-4	CASSGRGVAKNIQYF	TGTGCCAGCAGTGGCCGGGGTGTAGCCAAAAACATTCAGTACTTC
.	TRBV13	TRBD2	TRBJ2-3	CASSALLAGGRRDTQYF	TGTGCCAGCAGCGCATTACTAGCGGGGGGGCGAAGAGATACGCAGTATTTT
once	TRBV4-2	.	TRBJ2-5	CASSQALSGETQYF	TGTGCCAGCAGCCAAGCCCTCTCCGGGGAGACCCAGTACTTC
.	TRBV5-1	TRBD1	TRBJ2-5	CASSFDEQGATQETQYF	TGCGCCAGCAGCTTCGACGAGCAGGGGGCTACACAAGAGACCCAGTACTTC
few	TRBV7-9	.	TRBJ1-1	CASSLARTGLWNTEAFF	TGTGCCAGCAGCTTAGCGCGCACAGGGCTATGGAACACTGAAGCTTTCTTT
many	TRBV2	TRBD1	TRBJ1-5	CASSTNRGGQPQHF	TGTGCCAGCAGTACTAACAGGGGCGGTCAGCCCCAGCATTTT
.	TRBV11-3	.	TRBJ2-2	CASSLGRRGATGELFF	TGTGCCAGCAGCTTAGGAAGGCGGGGAGCGACCGGGGAGCTGTTTTTT
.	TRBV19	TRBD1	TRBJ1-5	CASSRQGVGQPQHF	TGTGCCAGTAGTCGACAGGGGGTAGGTCAGCCCCAGCATTTT
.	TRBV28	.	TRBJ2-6	CASSSAGASVSGANVLTF	TGTGCCAGCAGTTCGGCTGGGGCGTCCGTCTCTGGGGCCAACGTCCTGACTTTC
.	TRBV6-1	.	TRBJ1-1	CASSDPFVGPKTEAFF	TGTGCCAGCAGTGACCCCTTTGTGGGCCCAAAAACTGAAGCTTTCTTT
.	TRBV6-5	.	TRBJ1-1	CASSWKGVATEAFF	TGTGCCAGCAGTTGGAAGGGGGTGGCCACTGAAGCTTTCTTT
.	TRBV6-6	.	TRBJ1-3	CASSSNTGISGNTIYF	TGTGCCAGCAGTTCCAATACGGGAATCTCTGGAAACACCATATATTTT
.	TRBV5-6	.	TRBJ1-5	CASSSQGISNQPQHF	TGTGCCAGCAGCTCGCAGGGAATTAGCAATCAGCCCCAGCATTTT
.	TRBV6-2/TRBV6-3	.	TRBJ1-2	CASSSGAYGYTF	TGTGCCAGCAGTTCAGGGGCGTATGGCTACACCTTC
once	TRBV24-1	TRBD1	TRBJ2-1	CATSDTGTGVAGEQFF	TGTGCCACCAGTGATACCGGGACAGGGGTCGCCGGGGAGCAGTTCTTC
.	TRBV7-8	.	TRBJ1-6	CASSLTLPTVAYNSPLHF	TGTGCCAGCAGCTTAACCCTCCCGACAGTCGCCTATAATTCACCCCTCCACTTT
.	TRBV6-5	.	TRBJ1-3	CASSGMAGAANTIYF	TGTGCCAGCAGCGGGATGGCGGGGGCTGCAAACACCATATATTTT
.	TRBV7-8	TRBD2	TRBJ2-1	CASSLPAGVHEQFF	TGTGCCAGCAGCTTACCAGCGGGAGTTCACGAGCAGTTCTTC
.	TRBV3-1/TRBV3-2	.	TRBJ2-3	CASSQDRRTDTQYF	TGTGCCAGCAGCCAAGATAGGAGAACAGATACGCAGTATTTT
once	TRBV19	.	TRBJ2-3	CASSPPGDTAYTQYF	TGTGCCAGTAGTCCCCCCGGTGACACCGCCTATACGCAGTATTTT
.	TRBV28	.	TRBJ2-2	CASSLGQLNTGELFF	TGTGCCAGCAGCTTAGGACAGCTGAACACCGGGGAGCTGTTTTTT
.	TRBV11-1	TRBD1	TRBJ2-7	CASSFPGQGAYEQYF	TGTGCCAGCAGCTTCCCGGGACAGGGGGCCTACGAGCAGTACTTC
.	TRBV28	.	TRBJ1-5	CASSLAPKRTVDQPQHF	TGTGCCAGCAGTTTAGCCCCTAAAAGGACAGTGGATCAGCCCCAGCATTTT
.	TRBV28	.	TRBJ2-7	CASRRPANYVQYF	TGTGCCAGCCGGCGGCCAGCCAATTACGTGCAGTACTTC
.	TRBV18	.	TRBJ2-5	CASSPASQETQYF	TGTGCCAGCTCCCCAGCGTCCCAAGAGACCCAGTACTTC
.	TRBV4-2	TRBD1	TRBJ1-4	CASSPTQSGTGVIATNEKLFF	TGTGCCAGCAGCCCTACCCAATCCGGGACAGGGGTTATTGCAACTAATGAAAAACTGTTTTTT
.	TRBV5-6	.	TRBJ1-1	CASSYTANEAFF	TGTGCCAGCAGCTATACAGCCAATGAAGCTTTCTTT
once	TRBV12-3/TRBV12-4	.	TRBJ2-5	CASSQRRETQYF	TGTGCCAGCAGTCAACGGAGGGAGACCCAGTACTTC